Presented here are 17 T cell receptor beta chains from one specimen sequenced in a study of blood T cell repertoires in COVID-19. The data were produced by immunoSEQ multiplex PCR, yet TCRdb's version contains in-frame clones alone and is incomplete. The sample holds about 140,000 clones, 75% to 90% seen once. The sample taken for sequencing was peripheral blood. The receptors here all came from a man aged 55 to 70 with active or convalescent COVID-19.

The genes are TRBV5-8 and TRBJ1-5, with D perhaps matching TRBD1 (5 bases). The CDR3 extends over 15 amino acids. V gave up 4 bases and J gave up 3 bases, with 14 bases separating them. Looked up from germline, CDR1 is SGHTS and CDR2 is YDEGEE. The DNA of the CDR3 is TGTGCCAGCAGCAGGCAGAGACAGATCAATCAGCCCCAGCATTTT. It codes for CASSRQRQINQPQHF.

The chain combines TRBV5-1 with TRBJ2-2, with TRBD1 identical over 10 bases. The CDR3 spans 17 residues. V lost 1 base to trimming and J lost 6 bases; unmatched junction nucleotides: 9. Looked up from germline, CDR1 is SGHRS and CDR2 is YFSETQ. CDR3 amino acids: CASSLRTGTGVSGELFF. The CDR3 coding sequence is TGCGCCAGCAGCTTGCGGACCGGGACAGGGGTATCCGGGGAGCTGTTTTTT.

The count of this clone is one. This rearrangement joins TRBV11-2 to TRBJ2-5; 7 bases match TRBD1. This CDR3 region has 15 residues. Trimming at V came to 2 bases and at J to 1 base, leaving 4 bases not matched to a gene. Germline CDR1 reads SGHAT; CDR2 reads FQNNGV. In DNA form, the CDR3 reads TGTGCCAGCAGCTTACGACAGGGACCCCAAGAGACCCAGTACTTC. As protein: CASSLRQGPQETQYF.

Notes on this clone: The junction differs from germline at one of its ends, possibly a read error. This chain connects TRBV9 to TRBJ1-1, with 8 bases aligning to TRBD1. Germline CDR1 is SGDLS and CDR2 is YYNGEE. CDR3 length equals 13 residues. CDR3 protein: CASSRGQNTEAFF. The DNA of the CDR3 is TGTGCTAGCAGCAGGGGGCAGAACACTGAAGCTTTCTTT.

This chain uses TRBV29-1 with TRBJ1-1; the match to TRBD1 covers 10 bases. CDR3 length: 15 residues. Per the germline V gene, CDR1 is SQVTM and CDR2 is ANQGSEA. V was clipped by 7 bases and J by 0 bases; unmatched bases: 8. The CDR3 nucleotides are TGCAGCGCCCTGGGACAGGGGTTTCTGAACACTGAAGCTTTCTTT. This encodes CSALGQGFLNTEAFF.

The chain is built from TRBV18 and TRBJ2-7; 8 nucleotides match TRBD1. This CDR3 is 15 amino acids long. V lost 6 bases to trimming and J lost 1 base; unmatched junction nucleotides: 8. Germline-derived CDR1 and CDR2 are KGHSH and LQKENI. The CDR3 bases are TGTGCCAGCTCCGTGGACAGGGTGGGGTCCTACGAGCAGTACTTC. This gives the protein CASSVDRVGSYEQYF.

The rearrangement links TRBV28 to TRBJ2-3; 12 positions agree with TRBD2. This CDR3 is built from 16 residues. V trimming: 5 bases; J trimming: 1 base; junction bases outside the gene matches: 4. Germline V gene sequence: CDR1 MDHEN, CDR2 SYDVKM. CDR3 sequence reads: CASSLRTSGGTDTQYF. The CDR3 coding sequence is TGTGCCAGCAGTCTGCGGACTAGCGGGGGCACAGATACGCAGTATTTT.

V and J are TRBV4-1 and TRBJ1-1; no clear D gene. Trimming took off 0 bases at V and 3 bases at J, with 11 bases between the two ends. The CDR3 spans 15 residues. Germline assignment: CDR1 MGHRA and CDR2 YSYEKL. The CDR3: CASSQDGGGYTEAFF. In DNA form, the CDR3 reads TGCGCCAGCAGCCAAGATGGCGGAGGGTACACTGAAGCTTTCTTT.

The chain has TRBV6-2 or TRBV6-3 and TRBJ2-1; 9 positions agree with TRBD1. Trimming removed 2 bases from V and 14 bases from J; junction bases left unmatched: 4. CDR3 size: 12 residues. The germline V gene has CDR1 MNHEY and CDR2 SVGEGT. CDR3 sequence reads: CASSYGTGSEFF. CDR3 DNA sequence: TGTGCCAGCAGTTACGGGACAGGGAGTGAGTTCTTC.

The chain employs TRBV4-2 and TRBJ2-7, with 8 bases lining up with TRBD1. The CDR3 is made up of 12 amino acids. CDR1 and CDR2 from the germline V gene are LGHNA and YNFKEQ. The J segment lost 5 bases and the V segment lost 4 bases, leaving 1 base of the junction unmatched. This chain's CDR3 is CASSRTGNEQYF. Written as DNA, the CDR3 is TGTGCCAGCAGCCGGACAGGGAACGAGCAGTACTTC.

This chain's CDR3 is CASSEAGASSYEQYF. Written as DNA, the CDR3 is TGTGCCAGCAGTGAAGCAGGAGCCAGCTCCTACGAGCAGTACTTC. The chain uses TRBV6-1 and TRBJ2-7; unclear D gene. Trimming left V 0 bases short and J 0 bases short, with 9 bases between. Germline V gene data show CDR1 as MNHNS and CDR2 as SASEGT. This CDR3 is 15 amino acids long.

This rearrangement joins TRBV24-1 to TRBJ2-1; 9 bases agree with TRBD2. From germline, CDR1 is KGHDR and CDR2 SFDVKD. Trimming cost V 7 bases and J 4 bases; bases outside gene matches: 7. The CDR3 covers 15 residues. The CDR3 sequence is CATRDSSGDYNEQFF. The CDR3 bases are TGTGCCACCAGGGACTCTAGCGGGGATTACAATGAGCAGTTCTTC.

The chain has TRBV7-6 and TRBJ1-2; D uncertain. The CDR3 consists of 12 residues. Germline-derived CDR1 and CDR2 are SGHVS and FNYEAQ. Deletions cut 5 bases from V and 1 base from J, with 5 bases between. The CDR3 sequence: CASSPLNYGYTF. CDR3 nucleotide sequence: TGTGCCAGCAGCCCCCTTAACTATGGCTACACCTTC.

This chain links TRBV25-1 with TRBJ2-2; maybe TRBD2 (6 bases). The CDR3 spans 12 residues. The germline V gene has CDR1 MGHDK and CDR2 SYGVNS. Trimming removed 7 bases from V and 6 bases from J, with 9 bases in between. Here the CDR3 reads CASKGGPGELFF. The CDR3 nucleotides read TGTGCCAGCAAGGGAGGCCCCGGGGAGCTGTTTTTT.

This clone was observed once. The rearrangement uses TRBV6-5 and TRBJ2-1; no definite D call. V lost 2 bases to trimming and J lost 9 bases, with 11 bases between them. This CDR3 contains 13 residues. Germline V gene data show CDR1 as MNHEY and CDR2 as SVGAGI. CDR3 protein: CASSYEAAGEQFF. CDR3 bases: TGTGCCAGCAGTTACGAGGCGGCCGGTGAGCAGTTCTTC.

The chain recombines TRBV2 with TRBJ2-7, with D perhaps matching TRBD1 (6 bases). Germline lookup yields CDR1 SNHLY and CDR2 FYNNEI. Trimming removed 6 bases at V and 4 bases at J, with 13 bases between. This CDR3 has 13 residues. CDR3 nucleotide sequence: TGTGCCAGCAGCGCAGGGGCGCGGTACGAGCAGTACTTC. Residues: CASSAGARYEQYF. The full variable domain, in which reference TRBV2 and TRBJ2-7 provide the parts outside the CDR3, is EPEVTQTPSHQVTQMGQEVILRCVPISNHLYFYWYRQILGQKVEFLVSFYNNEISEKSEIFDDQFSVERPDGSNFTLKIRSTKLEDSAMYFCASSAGARYEQYFGPGTRLTVT.

The chain employs TRBV2 and TRBJ1-5; 10 bases fit TRBD1. Unmatched junction bases numbered 1, after V lost 6 bases and J lost 5 bases. Germline CDR1 SNHLY, CDR2 FYNNEI. The CDR3 is 13 amino acids. CDR3 loop: CASRGQGHQPQHF. The DNA for the CDR3 is TGTGCCAGCAGGGGACAGGGGCATCAGCCCCAGCATTTT.